Included here is one T cell receptor beta chain sequence, with context. Antigen unknown. No DNA is given; TCRdb re-called the 5' RACE reads and lists each CDR3 protein once. This table lists about 160,000 distinct CDR3 sequences. The CDR3 is 14 amino acids. Germline V CDR1 and CDR2: SGHRS, YFSETQ. These data are taken from a study of T cells expressing NK-cell markers. Study-level background: Most of the eight sequenced donors tested HCMV-seropositive; one tested seronegative. Regarding the study as a whole: Leadership of the CD3+CD56-NKG2C+ fraction also belonged to these clonotypes in a few donors.

The specimen was blood T cells: a sorted CD56 or NKG2C T cell subset, CD4+ or CD8+ T cells, or bulk PBMC T cells (not recorded which). The chain couples TRBV5-1 to TRBJ2-1. The TCR sequence derives from a woman aged 18 to 75 in good health. CDR3 sequence reads: CASSFQSTYNEQFF.